These 25 T cell receptor beta chains originate from one sample sequenced in a study of T cell responses to AZD1222 COVID-19 vaccine. Profiled with immunoSEQ multiplex PCR; TCRdb holds only in-frame clones, not every one. The profile shows 100,000 to 150,000 clones, 80% to 95% of them singletons. The sequences come from peripheral blood, collected on day 0 of MenACWY control vaccination. The receptors come from an adult in good health.

This clone was counted only a few times. This rearrangement joins TRBV7-2 to TRBJ2-5; possibly TRBD1 or TRBD2 for D (5 bases each). Looked up from germline, CDR1 is SGHTA and CDR2 is FQGNSA. The CDR3 runs to 15 residues. Trimming removed 1 base at V and 4 bases at J, with 13 bases between. CDR3: CASSLGSRDGETQYF. In DNA, the CDR3 is TGTGCCAGCAGCTTAGGAAGTAGGGACGGAGAGACCCAGTACTTC.

This clone was recorded only once. The chain uses TRBV5-6 and TRBJ1-6; TRBD1 matches 10 bases. Losses at the gene ends were 4 bases for V and 6 bases for J; bases not matched to a gene: 7. This CDR3 is built from 16 residues. Germline V gives CDR1 SGHDT, CDR2 YYEEEE. The CDR3 DNA reads TGTGCCAGCAGCCCGCGGGACAGGGGATTTAATTCACCCCTCCACTTT. Translated: CASSPRDRGFNSPLHF.

V gene TRBV6-5 combines with J gene TRBJ2-4; D is uncertain. Germline CDR1 and CDR2: MNHEY and SVGAGI. This CDR3 region has 14 residues. Trimming cost V 6 bases and J 1 base, with 10 bases left between them. DNA of the CDR3: TGTGCCAGCAGGGTTGGGTTGGCCAAAAACATTCAGTACTTC. It specifies CASRVGLAKNIQYF.

The J gene is TRBJ1-6, the V gene TRBV19; no reliable D call. The germline CDR1 and CDR2 sequences are LNHDA and SQIVND (reference sequence). This CDR3 has 14 amino acids. The V end was cut by 2 bases, the J end by 8 bases, with 10 bases between. The CDR3 spells CASSIISEDSPLHF. The CDR3 region has the DNA TGTGCCAGTAGTATAATCTCCGAGGATTCACCCCTCCACTTT.

V is TRBV4-1 and J is TRBJ2-2; D possibly corresponds to TRBD1 (5 bases). V was shortened by 1 base and J by 1 base, with 10 bases between the two germline ends. CDR3 length equals 16 residues. The germline V gene has CDR1 MGHRA and CDR2 YSYEKL. The CDR3 loop is CASSQGQGVNTGELFF. CDR3 DNA sequence: TGCGCCAGCAGCCAAGGTCAAGGGGTGAACACCGGGGAGCTGTTTTTT.

The V call is TRBV19, the J call TRBJ2-2, with 8 nucleotides matching TRBD1. The CDR3 extends over 16 amino acids. The V and J ends lost 1 base and 6 bases, in that order; junction bases with no gene match: 7. Germline values: CDR1 LNHDA, CDR2 SQIVND (reference sequence). CDR3 DNA sequence: TGTGCCAGTAGTATAGGCGACTACAGGGGGGCCGGGGAGCTGTTTTTT. This sequence encodes CASSIGDYRGAGELFF.

The V and J genes are TRBV18 and TRBJ2-5, with D perhaps assigned TRBD1 or TRBD2 (5 bases each). The CDR3 has 15 amino acids. V was shortened by 4 bases and J by 5 bases, with 17 bases between the two germline ends. The germline V gene has CDR1 KGHSH and CDR2 LQKENI. CDR3 DNA sequence: TGTGCCAGCTCACGAGTGAGAGGGGCAGGGGAGACCCAGTACTTC. Protein: CASSRVRGAGETQYF.

The J gene is TRBJ1-5, the V gene TRBV2, with 7 nucleotides matching TRBD1. The V and J ends lost 1 base and 6 bases, in that order; junction bases with no gene match: 3. Germline V gene sequence: CDR1 SNHLY, CDR2 FYNNEI. The CDR3 is 14 amino acids. In DNA, the CDR3 is TGTGCCAGCAGTGAAGAGTCAGGGGGTCAGCCCCAGCATTTT. Its protein product is CASSEESGGQPQHF.

The chain employs TRBV24-1 and TRBJ2-1; 8 positions agree with TRBD1. The germline gives CDR1 KGHDR, CDR2 SFDVKD. The CDR3 is made up of 17 amino acids. With 2 bases clipped from V and 8 bases from J, the junction kept 13 bases outside the gene matches. CDR3 in amino acids: CATSDWAGGSIDDEQFF. The CDR3 nucleotides read TGTGCCACCAGTGATTGGGCAGGGGGCAGCATAGACGATGAGCAGTTCTTC.

V is TRBV18 and J is TRBJ1-3; maybe TRBD1 (6 bases). Trimming removed 6 bases from V and 2 bases from J, with 17 bases in between. Germline lookup yields CDR1 KGHSH and CDR2 LQKENI. There are 16 residues in the CDR3. The CDR3 sequence is CASSSRGAPAGNTIYF. The CDR3 nucleotides read TGTGCCAGCTCGTCCCGGGGGGCGCCGGCTGGAAACACCATATATTTT.

This clone was picked up one time. This chain links TRBV5-5 with TRBJ2-1; the D is unclear. Trimming removed 0 bases at V and 8 bases at J, with 3 bases between. CDR1 is SGHKS and CDR2 is YYEKEE in the germline V gene (reference sequence). This CDR3 is built from 11 residues. CDR3 sequence: CASSLAHEQFF. CDR3 in DNA: TGTGCCAGCAGCTTGGCACATGAGCAGTTCTTC. Using reference TRBV5-5 and TRBJ2-1 for the parts outside the CDR3, the full variable domain is DAGVTQSPTHLIKTRGQQVTLRCSPISGHKSVSWYQQVLGQGPQFIFQYYEKEERGRGNFPDRFSARQFPNYSSELNVNALLLGDSALYLCASSLAHEQFFGPGTRLTVL.

This clone was observed a few times. The rearrangement links TRBV6-5 to TRBJ1-6; D unclear. Trimming stripped 0 bases from V and 5 bases from J, with 2 bases between. Germline CDR1 is MNHEY and CDR2 is SVGAGI. The length of the CDR3 is 13 residues. The CDR3 DNA is TGTGCCAGCAGTTACTCGGATAATTCACCCCTCCACTTT. Protein sequence: CASSYSDNSPLHF.

The V call is TRBV4-1, the J call TRBJ1-2, with D tentatively TRBD1 (6 bases). Germline CDR1 is MGHRA and CDR2 is YSYEKL. V lost 0 bases and J lost 4, with 12 bases in between. The CDR3 is made up of 15 amino acids. Written as DNA, the CDR3 is TGCGCCAGCAGCCAAGACGACAGGAATAGCTATGGCTACACCTTC. It codes for CASSQDDRNSYGYTF.

The chain has TRBV10-1 and TRBJ2-7, with 11 bases matching TRBD2. The CDR3 is 15 residues long. The V gene's germline CDR1 is WNHNN and CDR2 SYGVQD (reference sequence). V shed 6 bases and J 5 bases; nucleotides not matched to a gene: 9. CDR3 in DNA: TGCGCCAGCAGCAATAGCGGGAGGGCCCAGCACGAGCAGTACTTC. Amino acids: CASSNSGRAQHEQYF.

The chain has TRBV28 and TRBJ1-5; D gene unclear. Trimming took 3 bases from V and 3 from J, leaving 6 bases between them. The CDR3 runs 13 residues. Germline-derived CDR1 and CDR2 are MDHEN and SYDVKM. Here the CDR3 reads CASSFPHNQPQHF. CDR3 in DNA: TGTGCCAGCAGTTTCCCGCACAATCAGCCCCAGCATTTT.

In its sample, this clone was seen once. V gene TRBV28 combines with J gene TRBJ1-6; D might be TRBD1 (5 bases). V lost 6 bases, J lost 3 bases, and 15 bases lay in between. The CDR3 is 16 amino acids. Germline V gives CDR1 MDHEN, CDR2 SYDVKM. This chain's CDR3 is CASRLSGRSYNSPLHF. The CDR3, as DNA: TGTGCCAGCAGACTGTCGGGACGAAGCTATAATTCACCCCTCCACTTT.

V usage is TRBV14 and J usage is TRBJ1-2; D is possibly TRBD1 (5 bases). The CDR3 runs 12 residues. Germline CDR1 reads SGHDN; CDR2 reads FVKESK. Trimming removed 3 bases from V and 8 bases from J, with 10 bases in between. In DNA form, the CDR3 reads TGTGCCAGCAGCCAGGGGACGTTCGGCTACACCTTC. It encodes CASSQGTFGYTF.

The chain carries TRBV6-5 and TRBJ2-7, with 7 nucleotides matching TRBD1. The CDR3 length is 12 residues. V shed 4 bases and J 5 bases; nucleotides not matched to a gene: 2. Germline CDR1 and CDR2: MNHEY and SVGAGI. The CDR3 coding sequence is TGTGCCAGCAGTTTACAGGGGAACGAGCAGTACGTC. This translates into CASSLQGNEQYV.

The chain couples TRBV21-1 to TRBJ2-7; TRBD1 was called by the table and not checked on the DNA. TRBV21-1 is marked as a pseudogene. This CDR3 has 16 residues. The CDR3 DNA is TGTGCCAGCAGGTGTTCCCAGGGGAAACGGCCCTACGAGCAGTACTTC. It encodes CASRCSQGKRPYEQYF.

This chain uses TRBV5-8 with TRBJ1-5; D is undetermined. The V gene's germline CDR1 is SGHTS and CDR2 YDEGEE. Trimming removed 6 bases from V and 9 bases from J, with 7 bases in between. The CDR3 loop spans 10 amino acids. In DNA, the CDR3 is TGTGCCAGCAAGGAGGGGCCCCAGCATTTT. Translated: CASKEGPQHF.

This clone was seen a handful of times. The chain uses TRBV6-1 and TRBJ1-2, with D uncertain. Deletions cut 1 base from V and 4 bases from J, with 7 bases between. Looked up from germline, CDR1 is MNHNS and CDR2 is SASEGT. The CDR3 has 13 residues. This chain's CDR3 is CASSEVELYGYTF. CDR3 nucleotides: TGTGCCAGCAGTGAAGTAGAACTCTATGGCTACACCTTC.

This clone showed up just a few times. CDR3 nucleotide sequence: TGTGCCAGTAGTATAACCGGGGAGCTGTTTTTT. Protein: CASSITGELFF. The gene calls are TRBV19 and TRBJ2-2; no definite D call. Germline-derived CDR1 and CDR2 are LNHDA and SQIVND (reference sequence). CDR3 length: 11 residues. V lost 2 bases to trimming and J lost 5 bases, with 0 bases between them. Variable domain in full (rest from reference TRBV19 and TRBJ2-2): DGGITQSPKYLFRKEGQNVTLSCEQNLNHDAMYWYRQDPGQGLRLIYYSQIVNDFQKGDIAEGYSVSREKKESFPLTVTSAQKNPTAFYLCASSITGELFFGEGSRLTVL.

V usage is TRBV2 and J usage is TRBJ1-1; perhaps TRBD1 as D (6 bases). The CDR3 covers 17 residues. CDR1 and CDR2 from the germline V gene are SNHLY and FYNNEI. Trimming pared 4 bases from V and 1 base from J, leaving 19 bases between. Here the CDR3 reads CASSGFAGGRENTEAFF. The CDR3 DNA follows: TGTGCCAGCAGTGGATTTGCCGGGGGCAGGGAGAACACTGAAGCTTTCTTT.

The rearrangement links TRBV21-1 to TRBJ2-3; the D segment call TRBD2 is taken from the table without a DNA check. TRBV21-1 is described as a pseudogene. The CDR3 is made up of 16 amino acids. The CDR3 bases are TGTGCCAGCAGCAAAGCAGGAGGGGCCAGCACAGATACGCAGTATTTT. This gives the protein CASSKAGGASTDTQYF.

V gene TRBV11-3 combines with J gene TRBJ2-5, with 7 positions matching TRBD1. The CDR3 extends over 15 amino acids. V was pared by 5 bases and J by 4 bases, with 10 bases of the junction left unmatched. Per the germline V gene, CDR1 is SGHNT and CDR2 is YENEEA. The CDR3 reads CASSPTGKGRETQYF. The CDR3 nucleotides are TGTGCCAGCAGCCCGACAGGGAAGGGACGAGAGACCCAGTACTTC.